The sequence of this T cell receptor beta chain was determined in a study of OX40 agonist ivuxolimab in advanced cancers. Study-wide context: Ivuxolimab was an agonistic, fully human IgG2 monoclonal antibody directed against OX40 (CD134), a costimulatory receptor. Partial responses occurred in three dose-escalation patients, of whom one had hepatocellular carcinoma and two had cutaneous melanoma. The paper covers the monotherapy dose-escalation part of the phase I ivuxolimab trial, which included N ≈ 57 patients. Intravenous ivuxolimab was administered to patients every 2 weeks at six dose levels: 0.01, 0.1, 0.3, 1.5, 3 and 10 mg/kg. A male proportion of 82.7% and a mean age of approximately 55 years, ranging from about 20 to 80, were recorded for the dose-escalation cohort. Of the roughly 54 patients in dose escalation, about 19 had hepatocellular carcinoma, roughly 15 had melanoma, 9 had renal cell carcinoma and 9 had head and neck cancer. Patients were allowed to have had prior anti-PD-1, anti-PD-L1 or anti-CTLA-4 therapy, and around 40% of the dose-escalation patients had previously received checkpoint inhibitors. Peripheral TCRbeta sequencing aimed to test whether ivuxolimab altered TCR sequence diversity and caused clonal T-cell expansion. Broad study findings and their caveats: Low levels of normalized T-cell clonal expansion were also seen in some nonresponding patients. In the 0.1-3.0 mg/kg groups, partial responders were among the patients with the lowest normalized peripheral clonal expansion, particularly in CD8+ T cells. The antigen specificity of the clonally expanded peripheral T cells was not determined. After ivuxolimab, CD8+ T cells had more expanded clones than CD4+ T cells on average. At doses from 0.1 to 3.0 mg/kg, clonal expansion was seen in both CD4+ and CD8+ blood T cells between baseline and week 6.

Notes on this clone: The antigen it recognizes is unknown. Base qualities were left out, and no much larger clone turns up one base away.

Genomic DNA was extracted from sorted cells for sequencing of the TCRbeta CDR3 region. The immunoSEQ Assay was used for sequencing of TCRbeta CDR3 regions. This is the immuneACCESS table as TCRdb keeps it, with only in-frame sequences that have V and J called. A part of the clones is gone; compared with another copy, unresolved V genes explain less than half, and the rest is unexplained. Here the sample has just under 65,000 clones; 86% occur a single time. Approximately 1% of the sample belongs to the ten largest clones. CDR1 and CDR2, looked up from the germline V gene, are KGHSH and LQKENI. Including the terminal cysteine and phenylalanine, the CDR3 comprises 13 residues. Here the CDR3 DNA is all that survives: 39 bases in frame from base 1. Trimming costs V 0 bases and J 4 bases, and their ends lie 5 bases apart. The trial excluded patients who had a history of autoimmune disease or who were on systemic immunosuppression. Peripheral blood for TCR sequencing was collected from all dose cohorts at baseline, on cycle 4 day 1, and on cycle 7 day 1. Samples were obtained from an open-label, multicenter, first-in-human phase I dose-escalation trial of ivuxolimab. Adults with locally advanced or metastatic head and neck squamous cell, hepatocellular, melanoma or renal cell carcinoma were enrolled in the trial. CD4+ and CD8+ T cells were sorted separately from peripheral blood before TCR sequencing.

The sequence was obtained from an adult with an advanced solid tumor such as melanoma, head and neck, liver or kidney cancer. This sample comprised CD4+ or CD8+ T cells sorted from blood, obtained in a trial of the OX40 agonist ivuxolimab. Recombination linked TRBV18 to TRBJ2-3, with the D gene too uncertain to name. The nucleotide sequence is given as TGTGCCAGCTCACCACCGGCCTCAGATACGCAGTATTTT. The resulting protein is CASSPPASDTQYF.